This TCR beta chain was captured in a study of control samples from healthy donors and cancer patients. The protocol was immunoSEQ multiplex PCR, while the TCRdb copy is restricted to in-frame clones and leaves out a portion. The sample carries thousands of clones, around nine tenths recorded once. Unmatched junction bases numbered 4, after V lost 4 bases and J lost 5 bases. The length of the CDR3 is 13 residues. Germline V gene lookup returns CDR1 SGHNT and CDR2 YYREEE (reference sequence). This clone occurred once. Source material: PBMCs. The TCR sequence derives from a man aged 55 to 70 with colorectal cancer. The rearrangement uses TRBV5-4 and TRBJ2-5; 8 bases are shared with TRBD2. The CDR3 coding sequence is TGTGCCAGCAGCCAGGGACTAGACGAGACCCAGTACTTC. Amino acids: CASSQGLDETQYF. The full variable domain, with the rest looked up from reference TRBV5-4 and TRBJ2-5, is ETGVTQSPTHLIKTRGQQVTLRCSSQSGHNTVSWYQQALGQGPQFIFQYYREEENGRGNFPPRFSGLQFPNYSSELNVNALELDDSALYLCASSQGLDETQYFGPGTRLLVL.